The present T cell receptor beta chain was sequenced within a study of OX40 agonist ivuxolimab in advanced cancers. Study background: Given to patients was ivuxolimab, an agonistic anti-OX40 (CD134) antibody. Three patients had partial responses: one hepatocellular carcinoma, two cutaneous melanoma. Regarding the study as a whole: Clonal expansion was seen in CD4+ and CD8+ blood T cells by week 6 at 0.1 to 3.0 mg/kg. Normalized T-cell clonal expansion was also low in a subset of nonresponders.

Here immunoSEQ multiplex PCR was the method, and the copy in TCRdb shows in-frame clones only, minus some. This table has 20,000 to 25,000 clones, around 87% appearing once. As for this clone: Antigen unknown.

Germline V gene data show CDR1 as SNHLY and CDR2 as FYNNEI. The CDR3 is 17 amino acids. The ends were cut back, 6 bases at V and 1 base at J, with 18 bases in the middle. This TCR came from an adult with an advanced solid tumor such as melanoma, head and neck, liver or kidney cancer. The sample here was CD4+ or CD8+ T cells sorted from blood, taken in a trial of the OX40 agonist ivuxolimab. The rearrangement joins TRBV2 to TRBJ2-2, with D unclear. CDR3 amino acids: CASRGALIIVNTGELFF. Here the CDR3 DNA reads TGTGCCAGCAGGGGTGCGCTGATAATTGTGAACACCGGGGAGCTGTTTTTT.